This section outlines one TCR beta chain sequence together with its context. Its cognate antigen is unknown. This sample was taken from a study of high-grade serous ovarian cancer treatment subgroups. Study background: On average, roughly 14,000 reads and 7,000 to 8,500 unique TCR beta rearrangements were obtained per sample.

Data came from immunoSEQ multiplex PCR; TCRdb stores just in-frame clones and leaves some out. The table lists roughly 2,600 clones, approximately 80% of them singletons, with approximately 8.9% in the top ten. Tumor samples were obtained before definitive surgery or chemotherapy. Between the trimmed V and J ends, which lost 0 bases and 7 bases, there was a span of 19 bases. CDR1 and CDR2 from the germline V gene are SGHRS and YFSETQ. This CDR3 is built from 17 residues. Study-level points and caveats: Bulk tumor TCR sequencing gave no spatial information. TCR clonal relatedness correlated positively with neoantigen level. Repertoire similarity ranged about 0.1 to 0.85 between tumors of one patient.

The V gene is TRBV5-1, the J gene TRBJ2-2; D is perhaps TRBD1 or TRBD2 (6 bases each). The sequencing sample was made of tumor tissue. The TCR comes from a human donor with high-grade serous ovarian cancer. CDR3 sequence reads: CASSLEPTGRRGGELFF. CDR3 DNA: TGCGCCAGCAGCTTGGAACCTACAGGGAGGCGGGGCGGGGAGCTGTTTTTT.